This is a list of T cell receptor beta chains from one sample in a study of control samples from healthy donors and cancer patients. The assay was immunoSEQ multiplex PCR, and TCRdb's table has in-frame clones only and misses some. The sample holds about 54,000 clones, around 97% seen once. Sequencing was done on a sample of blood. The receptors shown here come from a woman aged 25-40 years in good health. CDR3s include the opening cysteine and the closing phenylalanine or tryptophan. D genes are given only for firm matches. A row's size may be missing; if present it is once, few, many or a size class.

cdr3_aa: CASSDRWNTGELFF; cdr3_nt: TGTGCCAGCAGTGACCGCTGGAACACCGGGGAGCTGTTTTTT; cdr3_length: 14; clone_size: .; d_call: .; v_call: TRBV2; j_call: TRBJ2-2
cdr3_aa: CASSLGTNTEAFF; cdr3_nt: TGCGCCAGCAGCCTCGGGACGAACACTGAAGCTTTCTTT; cdr3_length: 13; clone_size: .; d_call: .; v_call: TRBV5-1; j_call: TRBJ1-1
cdr3_aa: CASSPDIDQPQHF; cdr3_nt: TGTGCCAGCTCACCGGACATTGACCAGCCCCAGCATTTT; cdr3_length: 13; clone_size: .; d_call: .; v_call: TRBV18; j_call: TRBJ1-5
cdr3_aa: CASSPPLGDEQYF; cdr3_nt: TGTGCCAGCTCACCCCCTCTCGGGGACGAGCAGTACTTC; cdr3_length: 13; clone_size: .; d_call: .; v_call: TRBV18; j_call: TRBJ2-7
cdr3_aa: CASSKVKGATDTGELFF; cdr3_nt: TGTGCCAGCAGCAAAGTGAAGGGGGCAACAGACACCGGGGAGCTGTTTTTT; cdr3_length: 17; clone_size: .; d_call: .; v_call: TRBV21-1; j_call: TRBJ2-2
cdr3_aa: CASSSRGMVSYEQYF; cdr3_nt: TGTGCCAGCAGCTCCAGAGGGATGGTCTCCTACGAGCAGTACTTC; cdr3_length: 15; clone_size: .; d_call: .; v_call: TRBV7-8; j_call: TRBJ2-7
cdr3_aa: CASSLEASGSFETQYF; cdr3_nt: TGTGCCAGCAGCTTGGAGGCTAGCGGGAGTTTCGAGACCCAGTACTTC; cdr3_length: 16; clone_size: .; d_call: TRBD2; v_call: TRBV5-6; j_call: TRBJ2-5
cdr3_aa: CASSPWLAGDVETQYF; cdr3_nt: TGTGCCAGCTCACCATGGTTAGCAGGGGATGTGGAGACCCAGTACTTC; cdr3_length: 16; clone_size: .; d_call: .; v_call: TRBV18; j_call: TRBJ2-5
cdr3_aa: CASGGSRGEKLFF; cdr3_nt: TGCGCCAGCGGAGGGAGTCGTGGTGAAAAACTGTTTTTT; cdr3_length: 13; clone_size: .; d_call: .; v_call: TRBV5-1; j_call: TRBJ1-4
cdr3_aa: CASSLWTSGRLGNEQFF; cdr3_nt: TGTGCCAGCAGTTTATGGACTAGCGGGAGGTTGGGGAATGAGCAGTTCTTC; cdr3_length: 17; clone_size: .; d_call: TRBD2; v_call: TRBV28; j_call: TRBJ2-1
cdr3_aa: CASSYNQGSSYEQYF; cdr3_nt: TGCGCCAGCAGCTATAACCAGGGAAGCTCCTACGAGCAGTACTTC; cdr3_length: 15; clone_size: .; d_call: .; v_call: TRBV4-1; j_call: TRBJ2-7
cdr3_aa: CASNYEQYF; cdr3_nt: TGTGCCAGCAACTACGAGCAGTACTTC; cdr3_length: 9; clone_size: .; d_call: .; v_call: TRBV12-1; j_call: TRBJ2-7
cdr3_aa: CSATGDTVDYGYTF; cdr3_nt: TGCAGCGCCACAGGGGATACTGTCGACTATGGCTACACCTTC; cdr3_length: 14; clone_size: .; d_call: TRBD1; v_call: TRBV29-1; j_call: TRBJ1-2
cdr3_aa: CASSSGPPGEQYF; cdr3_nt: TGTGCCAGCAGTTCCGGACCCCCAGGGGAGCAGTACTTC; cdr3_length: 13; clone_size: .; d_call: .; v_call: TRBV28; j_call: TRBJ2-7
cdr3_aa: CASRSTPSYEQYF; cdr3_nt: TGTGCCAGCAGATCGACACCTTCCTACGAGCAGTACTTC; cdr3_length: 13; clone_size: .; d_call: .; v_call: TRBV5-6; j_call: TRBJ2-7
cdr3_aa: CASSVEGDGSRIF; cdr3_nt: TGTGCCAGCAGCGTAGAGGGGGACGGTAGTCGAATCTTT; cdr3_length: 13; clone_size: .; d_call: .; v_call: TRBV9; j_call: TRBJ1-1
cdr3_aa: CASSAPAWGFGNTIYF; cdr3_nt: TGTGCCAGCAGTGCTCCCGCCTGGGGATTTGGAAACACCATATATTTT; cdr3_length: 16; clone_size: .; d_call: .; v_call: TRBV6-1; j_call: TRBJ1-3
cdr3_aa: CASSFQLYTEAFF; cdr3_nt: TGTGCCAGCAGCTTCCAACTCTACACTGAAGCTTTCTTT; cdr3_length: 13; clone_size: .; d_call: .; v_call: TRBV7-2; j_call: TRBJ1-1
cdr3_aa: CASSLTGGDYGYTF; cdr3_nt: TGTGCCAGCAGCTTGACAGGGGGCGACTATGGCTACACCTTC; cdr3_length: 14; clone_size: .; d_call: TRBD1; v_call: TRBV7-9; j_call: TRBJ1-2
cdr3_aa: CASSYSSDSGNTIYF; cdr3_nt: TGTGCCAGCAGTTACAGCAGCGACTCTGGAAACACCATATATTTT; cdr3_length: 15; clone_size: .; d_call: .; v_call: TRBV6-2/TRBV6-3; j_call: TRBJ1-3
cdr3_aa: CATSDSKRRPNNEQFF; cdr3_nt: TGTGCCACCAGTGACTCCAAGCGGAGACCCAACAATGAGCAGTTCTTC; cdr3_length: 16; clone_size: .; d_call: .; v_call: TRBV24-1; j_call: TRBJ2-1
cdr3_aa: CASSIGGQMNEKLFF; cdr3_nt: TGTGCCAGTAGTATCGGGGGGCAGATGAATGAAAAACTGTTTTTT; cdr3_length: 15; clone_size: once; d_call: .; v_call: TRBV19; j_call: TRBJ1-4
cdr3_aa: CASSLGGAGTISYEQYF; cdr3_nt: TGTGCCAGCAGCTTAGGGGGGGCGGGAACTATCTCCTACGAGCAGTACTTC; cdr3_length: 17; clone_size: .; d_call: .; v_call: TRBV13; j_call: TRBJ2-7
cdr3_aa: CASSPFALHEKLFF; cdr3_nt: TGTGCCAGCAGTCCCTTTGCACTACATGAAAAACTGTTTTTT; cdr3_length: 14; clone_size: .; d_call: .; v_call: TRBV28; j_call: TRBJ1-4
cdr3_aa: CASSLSTQGNTEAFF; cdr3_nt: TGTGCCAGCAGTTTATCCACACAGGGGAACACTGAAGCTTTCTTT; cdr3_length: 15; clone_size: .; d_call: .; v_call: TRBV27; j_call: TRBJ1-1
cdr3_aa: CASSAGQDTEAFF; cdr3_nt: TGCGCCAGCAGCGCGGGACAGGACACTGAAGCTTTCTTT; cdr3_length: 13; clone_size: once; d_call: TRBD1; v_call: TRBV5-1; j_call: TRBJ1-1
cdr3_aa: CASSPTGLAGSVGELFF; cdr3_nt: TGTGCCAGCAGCCCCACCGGACTAGCGGGATCGGTCGGGGAGCTGTTTTTT; cdr3_length: 17; clone_size: .; d_call: TRBD2; v_call: TRBV13; j_call: TRBJ2-2
cdr3_aa: CASSLALGTGDGTDTQYF; cdr3_nt: TGTGCCAGCAGCTTGGCTCTGGGGACAGGGGATGGCACAGATACGCAGTATTTT; cdr3_length: 18; clone_size: .; d_call: TRBD1; v_call: TRBV5-4; j_call: TRBJ2-3
cdr3_aa: CASSEIRRRSNQPQHF; cdr3_nt: TGTGCCAGCAGTGAAATTCGCAGACGTAGCAATCAGCCCCAGCATTTT; cdr3_length: 16; clone_size: .; d_call: .; v_call: TRBV6-1; j_call: TRBJ1-5
cdr3_aa: CASSQGNRGYNEKLFF; cdr3_nt: TGTGCCAGCAGCCAAGGAAACAGGGGATATAATGAAAAACTGTTTTTT; cdr3_length: 16; clone_size: .; d_call: TRBD1; v_call: TRBV14; j_call: TRBJ1-4
cdr3_aa: CASSMGQGSTEAFF; cdr3_nt: TGTGCCAGTAGTATGGGACAGGGAAGCACTGAAGCTTTCTTT; cdr3_length: 14; clone_size: .; d_call: TRBD1; v_call: TRBV19; j_call: TRBJ1-1
cdr3_aa: CASSEDPRGTQYF; cdr3_nt: TGTGCCAGCAGTGAAGACCCCAGAGGGACCCAGTACTTC; cdr3_length: 13; clone_size: .; d_call: .; v_call: TRBV6-1; j_call: TRBJ2-5
cdr3_aa: CSVEGFQDNEQFF; cdr3_nt: TGCAGCGTTGAAGGGTTTCAAGACAATGAGCAGTTCTTC; cdr3_length: 13; clone_size: .; d_call: .; v_call: TRBV29-1; j_call: TRBJ2-1
cdr3_aa: CASTPGAMGYNEQFF; cdr3_nt: TGCGCCAGCACCCCGGGAGCCATGGGGTACAATGAGCAGTTCTTC; cdr3_length: 15; clone_size: .; d_call: .; v_call: TRBV10-2; j_call: TRBJ2-1
cdr3_aa: CASSLGTAPPTDTQYF; cdr3_nt: TGCGCCAGCAGCTTGGGGACCGCTCCCCCCACAGATACGCAGTATTTT; cdr3_length: 16; clone_size: .; d_call: .; v_call: TRBV5-1; j_call: TRBJ2-3
cdr3_aa: CASSELLYNEQFF; cdr3_nt: TGTGCCAGCAGTGAATTGCTCTACAATGAGCAGTTCTTC; cdr3_length: 13; clone_size: .; d_call: .; v_call: TRBV2; j_call: TRBJ2-1
cdr3_aa: CASSLVTMEGAHEQYF; cdr3_nt: TGTGCCAGCAGCTTAGTTACAATGGAGGGGGCCCACGAGCAGTACTTC; cdr3_length: 16; clone_size: .; d_call: .; v_call: TRBV7-9; j_call: TRBJ2-7
cdr3_aa: CASSIIRGPTATQYF; cdr3_nt: TGTGCCAGTAGTATCATCAGGGGGCCCACAGCTACGCAGTATTTT; cdr3_length: 15; clone_size: .; d_call: TRBD1; v_call: TRBV19; j_call: TRBJ2-3
cdr3_aa: CASSGGENGGRYNEQFF; cdr3_nt: TGTGCCAGCAGCGGAGGAGAAAACGGGGGAAGATACAATGAGCAGTTCTTC; cdr3_length: 17; clone_size: .; d_call: .; v_call: TRBV27; j_call: TRBJ2-1
cdr3_aa: CASSINFLSETYEQYF; cdr3_nt: TGTGCCAGTAGTATAAATTTTCTCTCCGAGACCTACGAGCAGTACTTC; cdr3_length: 16; clone_size: .; d_call: .; v_call: TRBV19; j_call: TRBJ2-7
cdr3_aa: CASSSDRGLTEAFF; cdr3_nt: TGTGCCAGCAGTTCGGATAGGGGGCTCACTGAAGCTTTCTTT; cdr3_length: 14; clone_size: .; d_call: TRBD1; v_call: TRBV27; j_call: TRBJ1-1
cdr3_aa: CASSLQGGGYTF; cdr3_nt: TGTGCCAGTAGTTTACAGGGAGGAGGCTACACCTTC; cdr3_length: 12; clone_size: .; d_call: .; v_call: TRBV2; j_call: TRBJ1-2
cdr3_aa: CASSQGPGELFF; cdr3_nt: TGCGCCAGCAGCCAAGGCCCCGGGGAGCTGTTTTTT; cdr3_length: 12; clone_size: .; d_call: .; v_call: TRBV4-1; j_call: TRBJ2-2
cdr3_aa: CASSARQGLAANNEQFF; cdr3_nt: TGTGCCAGCAGCGCGAGGCAGGGACTAGCGGCGAACAATGAGCAGTTCTTC; cdr3_length: 17; clone_size: .; d_call: TRBD2; v_call: TRBV7-9; j_call: TRBJ2-1
cdr3_aa: CASSHDWKTDTQYF; cdr3_nt: TGTGCCAGCAGCCATGACTGGAAAACAGATACGCAGTATTTT; cdr3_length: 14; clone_size: .; d_call: .; v_call: TRBV7-8; j_call: TRBJ2-3
cdr3_aa: CASSFGAIEQYF; cdr3_nt: TGTGCCAGCAGCTTTGGGGCGATCGAGCAGTACTTC; cdr3_length: 12; clone_size: once; d_call: .; v_call: TRBV5-6; j_call: TRBJ2-7
cdr3_aa: CATSRERRPLDIQYF; cdr3_nt: TGTGCCACCAGCAGAGAACGACGCCCGTTAGACATTCAGTACTTC; cdr3_length: 15; clone_size: .; d_call: .; v_call: TRBV15; j_call: TRBJ2-4
cdr3_aa: CASSTQLGGGETQYF; cdr3_nt: TGTGCCAGCAGTACACAACTGGGAGGGGGAGAGACCCAGTACTTC; cdr3_length: 15; clone_size: .; d_call: .; v_call: TRBV6-5; j_call: TRBJ2-5
cdr3_aa: CASSLVGGRSYEQYF; cdr3_nt: TGTGCCAGCAGCTTAGTGGGGGGGAGGTCCTACGAGCAGTACTTC; cdr3_length: 15; clone_size: .; d_call: TRBD2; v_call: TRBV7-9; j_call: TRBJ2-7
cdr3_aa: CASSQVASGRAETQYF; cdr3_nt: TGTGCCAGCAGCCAAGTGGCTAGCGGGAGGGCCGAGACGCAGTATTTT; cdr3_length: 16; clone_size: .; d_call: TRBD2; v_call: TRBV4-2; j_call: TRBJ2-3
cdr3_aa: CASSRNSYNEQFF; cdr3_nt: TGTGCCAGCAGTAGGAACTCCTACAATGAGCAGTTCTTC; cdr3_length: 13; clone_size: once; d_call: .; v_call: TRBV21-1; j_call: TRBJ2-1
cdr3_aa: CASAQAESNQPQHF; cdr3_nt: TGTGCCAGCGCCCAAGCAGAGTCCAATCAGCCCCAGCATTTT; cdr3_length: 14; clone_size: .; d_call: .; v_call: TRBV27; j_call: TRBJ1-5
cdr3_aa: CASSFRFRTEAFF; cdr3_nt: TGTGCCAGCAGCTTTCGCTTCAGGACTGAAGCTTTCTTT; cdr3_length: 13; clone_size: .; d_call: .; v_call: TRBV11-3; j_call: TRBJ1-1
cdr3_aa: CASSIGGSRTYEQYF; cdr3_nt: TGTGCCAGTAGTATAGGCGGCAGCCGCACCTACGAGCAGTACTTC; cdr3_length: 15; clone_size: .; d_call: .; v_call: TRBV19; j_call: TRBJ2-7
cdr3_aa: CAWGASYGYTF; cdr3_nt: TGTGCCTGGGGGGCGAGCTATGGCTACACCTTC; cdr3_length: 11; clone_size: .; d_call: .; v_call: TRBV30; j_call: TRBJ1-2